These T cell receptor beta chains were read from a single sample in a study of cytomegalovirus exposure and HLA in healthy donors. Clones were sequenced by immunoSEQ multiplex PCR, and TCRdb holds only the in-frame ones, with some missing. In the table there are some 120,000 clones, under 90% of which are singletons. Sequencing was carried out using PBMCs. The receptor source for this set is a woman in her thirties or forties in good health and CMV-seronegative. CDR3s include the opening cysteine and the closing phenylalanine or tryptophan. A D gene is named only where the DNA matches it firmly. Part of the rows lack a size; the others show once, few, many or a class for expanded clones.

D	J	size	V	CDR3	DNA
TRBD2	TRBJ2-1	NA	TRBV27	CASSQPGTSGGAGEQFF	TGTGCCAGCAGTCAACCCGGGACTAGCGGGGGGGCTGGTGAGCAGTTCTTC
NA	TRBJ2-1	once	TRBV19	CASSIDGGYGEQFF	TGTGCCAGTAGTATAGACGGCGGGTATGGTGAGCAGTTCTTC
NA	TRBJ1-2	NA	TRBV6-6	CATIFRGGYHGYTF	TGTGCCACTATTTTCAGGGGAGGGTACCATGGCTACACCTTC
TRBD2	TRBJ2-1	NA	TRBV5-1	CASSVASGRRANEQFF	TGCGCCAGCAGCGTGGCTAGCGGGAGGCGGGCTAATGAGCAGTTCTTC
NA	TRBJ2-5	once	TRBV27	CASSKRTSGGAQETQYF	TGTGCCAGCAGTAAGAGGACTAGTGGGGGGGCTCAAGAGACCCAGTACTTC
TRBD2	TRBJ2-7	NA	TRBV30	CAWRRNSGGTEQYF	TGTGCCTGGAGAAGGAATAGCGGGGGGACCGAGCAGTACTTC
NA	TRBJ2-7	few	TRBV4-1	CASSQDRTISYEQYF	TGCGCCAGCAGCCAGGACCGGACTATTTCCTACGAGCAGTACTTC
NA	TRBJ1-2	NA	TRBV28	CASTPQGIYGYTF	TGTGCCAGCACCCCCCAGGGGATCTATGGCTACACCTTC
NA	TRBJ1-1	NA	TRBV12-5	CARFEGRSTEAFF	TGTGCTAGGTTCGAAGGGAGGAGTACTGAAGCTTTCTTT
NA	TRBJ1-3	NA	TRBV27	CASSLSGAGNTIYF	TGTGCCAGCAGTTTATCAGGGGCTGGAAACACCATATATTTT
TRBD1	TRBJ2-7	NA	TRBV29-1	CSVEGTGESYEQYF	TGCAGCGTTGAAGGGACAGGGGAATCCTACGAGCAGTACTTC
TRBD2	TRBJ2-7	NA	TRBV15	CATSRGLAGVRNEQYF	TGTGCCACCAGCAGAGGACTAGCGGGAGTCCGAAACGAGCAGTACTTC
NA	TRBJ1-5	NA	TRBV10-3	CAIRDGDSNQPQHF	TGTGCCATCAGGGACGGGGATAGCAATCAGCCCCAGCATTTT
TRBD1	TRBJ1-2	NA	TRBV15	CATSPGGMYGYTF	TGTGCCACCAGCCCAGGGGGCATGTATGGCTACACCTTC
NA	TRBJ2-7	NA	TRBV9	CASSDIYEQYF	TGTGCCAGCAGCGACATTTACGAGCAGTACTTC
NA	TRBJ2-1	NA	TRBV2	CATSSYNEQFF	TGTGCCACTAGCTCCTACAATGAGCAGTTCTTC
NA	TRBJ1-1	NA	TRBV4-1	CASSQAPRMNTEAFF	TGCGCCAGCAGCCAAGCCCCCAGAATGAACACTGAAGCTTTCTTT
NA	TRBJ1-2	NA	TRBV7-9	CASSLVGGAYGYTF	TGTGCCAGCAGCTTAGTAGGGGGAGCCTATGGCTACACCTTC
TRBD1	TRBJ1-3	NA	TRBV6-5	CASSLTTGSGNTIYF	TGTGCCAGCAGTTTAACGACAGGGTCTGGAAACACCATATATTTT
TRBD1	TRBJ2-1	NA	TRBV6-1	CASSEGQGIYNEQFF	TGTGCCAGCAGTGAGGGACAGGGAATCTACAATGAGCAGTTCTTC
NA	TRBJ1-5	NA	TRBV28	CASSSGHSNQPQHF	TGTGCCAGCAGTTCAGGGCATAGCAATCAGCCCCAGCATTTT
NA	TRBJ2-3	NA	TRBV9	CASSVAKVPRGDTQYF	TGTGCCAGCAGCGTAGCTAAGGTCCCCCGGGGAGATACGCAGTATTTT
TRBD1	TRBJ1-1	NA	TRBV2	CASRGTGGFMNTEAFF	TGTGCCAGCAGGGGGACAGGGGGTTTCATGAACACTGAAGCTTTCTTT
TRBD1	TRBJ2-5	NA	TRBV25-1	CASSAGQGRETQYF	TGTGCCAGCAGTGCGGGACAGGGTCGGGAGACCCAGTACTTC
TRBD2	TRBJ2-2	NA	TRBV5-1	CASSSLAGGPTGELFF	TGCGCCAGCAGCTCTCTAGCGGGAGGGCCCACCGGGGAGCTGTTTTTT
TRBD1	TRBJ2-3	NA	TRBV7-9	CASSSTFLGQGYTDTQYF	TGTGCCAGCAGCTCTACCTTCCTCGGACAGGGATACACAGATACGCAGTATTTT
TRBD2	TRBJ2-7	once	TRBV5-8	CASNGGGLRVFEQYF	TGTGCCAGCAACGGGGGGGGGCTACGAGTTTTCGAGCAGTACTTC
TRBD1	TRBJ1-5	NA	TRBV11-2	CASSLGQGRGQPQHF	TGTGCCAGCAGCTTGGGACAGGGGAGGGGTCAGCCCCAGCATTTT
NA	TRBJ1-2	few	TRBV4-3	CASSQVGQFYGYTF	TGCGCCAGCAGCCAAGTGGGGCAGTTTTATGGCTACACCTTC
NA	TRBJ1-1	NA	TRBV21-1	CASSKGTGGHSRDTEAFF	TGTGCCAGCAGCAAAGGGACAGGGGGCCACAGCAGAGACACTGAAGCTTTCTTT
NA	TRBJ1-4	NA	TRBV4-2	CASSQGGQTNEKLFF	TGTGCCAGCAGCCAAGGAGGACAGACTAATGAAAAACTGTTTTTT
TRBD1	TRBJ1-2	NA	TRBV28	CASSSSGGNGYTF	TGTGCCAGCAGTTCCTCAGGGGGGAATGGCTACACCTTC
NA	TRBJ2-2	NA	TRBV7-7	CASSLSSRTGTGELFF	TGTGCCAGCAGCTTATCGTCCCGTACGGGAACCGGGGAGCTGTTTTTT
TRBD2	TRBJ2-1	NA	TRBV7-9	CASWGTSGSNEQFF	TGTGCCAGCTGGGGGACTAGCGGGAGTAATGAGCAGTTCTTC
NA	TRBJ2-3	once	TRBV7-2	CASSLTFSTDTQYF	TGTGCCAGCAGCTTAACTTTTAGCACAGATACGCAGTATTTT
NA	TRBJ2-1	few	TRBV5-6	CASSLPAGFPPEQFF	TGTGCCAGCAGCCTCCCCGCGGGTTTCCCTCCTGAGCAGTTCTTC
TRBD2	TRBJ2-5	NA	TRBV7-2	CASSLGGGAGKTQYF	TGTGCCAGCAGCTTAGGGGGAGGAGCGGGGAAGACCCAGTACTTC
TRBD2	TRBJ2-7	NA	TRBV7-2	CASSNGLAGVYEQYF	TGTGCCAGCAGCAACGGACTAGCGGGAGTCTACGAGCAGTACTTC
TRBD1	TRBJ1-2	NA	TRBV30	CAWSVRSSVGGSIYGYTF	TGTGCCTGGAGTGTAAGGTCGTCTGTAGGGGGCTCTATCTATGGCTACACCTTC
NA	TRBJ2-5	NA	TRBV7-2	CASSLVEALTSQETQYF	TGTGCCAGCAGCTTAGTGGAGGCTCTGACATCACAAGAGACCCAGTACTTC
NA	TRBJ2-1	NA	TRBV10-1	CASSPNRVAYNEQFF	TGCGCCAGCAGCCCTAACAGGGTGGCCTACAATGAGCAGTTCTTC